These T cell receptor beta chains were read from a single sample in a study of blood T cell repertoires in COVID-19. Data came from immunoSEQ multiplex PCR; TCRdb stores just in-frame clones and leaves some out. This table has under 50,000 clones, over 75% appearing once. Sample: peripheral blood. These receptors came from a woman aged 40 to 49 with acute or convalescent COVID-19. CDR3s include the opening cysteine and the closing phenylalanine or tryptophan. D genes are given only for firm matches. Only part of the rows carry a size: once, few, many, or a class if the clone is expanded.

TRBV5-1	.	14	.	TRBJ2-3	CASSFAWGADTQYF	TGCGCCAGCAGCTTCGCCTGGGGGGCAGATACGCAGTATTTT
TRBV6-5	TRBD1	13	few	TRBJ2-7	CASTGTGLHEQYF	TGTGCCAGCACGGGGACAGGCTTACACGAGCAGTACTTC
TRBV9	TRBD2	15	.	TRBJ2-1	CASSVGAGADNEQFF	TGTGCCAGCAGCGTAGGAGCGGGGGCGGACAATGAGCAGTTCTTC
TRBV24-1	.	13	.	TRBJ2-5	CATSDLEEETQYF	TGTGCCACCAGTGATTTAGAGGAAGAGACCCAGTACTTC
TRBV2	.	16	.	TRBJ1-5	CASSDVSDFSNQPQHF	TGTGCCAGCAGTGATGTCTCTGACTTTAGCAATCAGCCCCAGCATTTT
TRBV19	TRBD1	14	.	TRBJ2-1	CASSTGTEYNEQFF	TGTGCCAGTAGTACTGGGACAGAATACAATGAGCAGTTCTTC
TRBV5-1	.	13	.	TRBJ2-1	CASSLYSNNEQFF	TGCGCCAGCAGCCTTTACAGTAACAATGAGCAGTTCTTC
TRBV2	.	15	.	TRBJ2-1	CASSDVSGAYNEQFF	TGTGCCAGCAGTGACGTTTCGGGGGCCTACAATGAGCAGTTCTTC
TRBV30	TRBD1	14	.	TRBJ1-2	CAWSRTGGSYGYTF	TGTGCCTGGAGCAGAACAGGGGGCTCCTATGGCTACACCTTC
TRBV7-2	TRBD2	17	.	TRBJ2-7	CASSLVFGLAGVGEQYF	TGTGCCAGCAGCTTAGTCTTTGGGCTAGCGGGGGTTGGCGAGCAGTACTTC
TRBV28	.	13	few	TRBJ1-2	CASSGTGFRDYTF	TGTGCCAGCAGTGGAACAGGGTTCCGGGACTACACCTTC
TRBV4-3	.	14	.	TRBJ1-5	CASSPTEGDQPQHF	TGCGCCAGCAGCCCCACCGAGGGAGATCAGCCCCAGCATTTT
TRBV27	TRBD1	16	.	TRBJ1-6	CASRNRGRGLNSPLHF	TGTGCCAGCAGAAACAGGGGGAGGGGACTTAATTCACCCCTCCACTTT
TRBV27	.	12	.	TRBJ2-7	CASRKQGGEQYF	TGTGCCAGCAGAAAACAGGGTGGCGAGCAGTACTTC
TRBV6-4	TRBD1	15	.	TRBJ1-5	CASSLTTGNNQPQHF	TGTGCCAGCAGCTTGACGACAGGGAACAATCAGCCCCAGCATTTT
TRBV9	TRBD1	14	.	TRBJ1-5	CASSAGTGHQPQHF	TGTGCCAGCAGCGCCGGGACAGGGCATCAGCCCCAGCATTTT
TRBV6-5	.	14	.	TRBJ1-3	CASSPPGSGNTIYF	TGTGCCAGCAGCCCCCCTGGGAGTGGAAACACCATATATTTT
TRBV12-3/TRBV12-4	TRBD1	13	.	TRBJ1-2	CASTRGQGEGYTF	TGTGCCAGCACCAGGGGACAGGGTGAGGGCTACACCTTC
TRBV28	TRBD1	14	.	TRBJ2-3	CASTGTGRADTQYF	TGTGCCAGCACTGGGACAGGGAGGGCAGATACGCAGTATTTT
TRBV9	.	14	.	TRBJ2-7	CASSVEGSSYEQYF	TGTGCCAGCAGCGTAGAAGGGAGCTCCTACGAGCAGTACTTC
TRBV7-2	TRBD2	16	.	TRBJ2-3	CASSVTSGGETDTQYF	TGTGCCAGCAGCGTTACTAGCGGGGGGGAAACAGATACGCAGTATTTT
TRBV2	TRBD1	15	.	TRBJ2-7	CASSELRTGAYEQYF	TGTGCCAGCAGTGAACTCAGGACAGGGGCCTACGAGCAGTACTTC
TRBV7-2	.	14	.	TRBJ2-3	CASSRGHSTDTQYF	TGTGCCAGCAGCCGCGGACATAGCACAGATACGCAGTATTTT
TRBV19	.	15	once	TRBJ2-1	CASLPGTAGPNEQFF	TGTGCCAGTTTACCTGGGACTGCAGGTCCCAATGAGCAGTTCTTC
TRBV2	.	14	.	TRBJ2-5	CASSRGTAQETQYF	TGTGCCAGCTCCCGCGGGACAGCACAAGAGACCCAGTACTTC
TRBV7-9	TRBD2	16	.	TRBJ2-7	CASSQMGLARSYEQYF	TGTGCCAGCAGCCAGATGGGACTAGCGAGGAGTTACGAGCAGTACTTC
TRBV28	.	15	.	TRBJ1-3	CASIRGGQSGNTIYF	TGTGCCAGCATTCGGGGGGGGCAATCTGGAAACACCATATATTTT
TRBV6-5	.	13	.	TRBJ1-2	CATGGRGREGYTF	TGTGCCACTGGGGGGAGGGGCAGGGAGGGCTACACCTTC
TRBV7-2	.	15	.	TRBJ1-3	CASSFSGTRENTIYF	TGTGCCAGCAGCTTTAGCGGGACACGCGAGAACACCATATATTTT
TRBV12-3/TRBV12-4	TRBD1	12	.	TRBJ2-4	CASSEQGLLQYF	TGTGCCAGCAGCGAACAGGGGCTTTTGCAGTACTTC
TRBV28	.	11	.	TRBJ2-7	CASSSAVGQYF	TGTGCCAGCAGTTCCGCCGTCGGGCAGTACTTC
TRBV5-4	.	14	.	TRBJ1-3	CASSLSSSGNTIYF	TGTGCCAGCAGCTTATCCAGCTCTGGAAACACCATATATTTT
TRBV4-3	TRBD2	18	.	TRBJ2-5	CASSQDPPGGGAKETQYF	TGCGCCAGCAGCCAAGATCCCCCTGGCGGGGGGGCTAAAGAGACCCAGTACTTC
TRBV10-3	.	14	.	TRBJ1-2	CASKEGLLNYGYTF	TGTGCCTCCAAGGAGGGACTTCTGAACTATGGCTACACCTTC
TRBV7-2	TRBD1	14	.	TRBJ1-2	CASSLAQGDYGYTF	TGTGCCAGCAGCTTAGCCCAGGGGGACTATGGCTACACCTTC
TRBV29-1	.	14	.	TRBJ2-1	CSVAQASLGNEQFF	TGCAGCGTTGCACAGGCCTCGCTGGGCAATGAGCAGTTCTTC
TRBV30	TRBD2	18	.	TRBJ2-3	CAWIRPGTSGFSTDTQYF	TGTGCCTGGATTCGACCTGGAACTAGCGGGTTTAGCACAGATACGCAGTATTTT
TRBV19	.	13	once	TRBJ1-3	CASTARVGNTIYF	TGTGCCAGCACCGCCAGGGTTGGAAACACCATATATTTT